The table lists the clone carrying this T cell receptor beta chain with many counts. Its antigen is not known. This entry belongs to a study of T cells after posttransplantation cyclophosphamide. Study findings and constraints: Later blood repertoires were often dominated by clones from the donor CD8+ memory compartment. TRB overlap between skin or GI tissue T cells and blood was limited. Recipient CMV seropositivity and CMV reactivation strongly tracked TRB clonality.

V lost 2 bases, J lost 3 bases, and 9 bases stayed unmatched. Per the germline V gene, CDR1 is KGHSH and CDR2 is LQKENI. The CDR3 has 16 amino acids. Profiled with immunoSEQ multiplex PCR; TCRdb holds only in-frame clones, not every one. This sample carries 20,000 to 30,000 clones, none of them present only once. On the day of bone marrow donation, the related graft donor provided peripheral blood. Sequences were obtained from PBMCs. The gene calls are TRBV18 and TRBJ2-5; 7 positions agree with TRBD1. This clonotype was sampled from a woman aged 45-60 years in good health, CMV-negative, and a related stem cell transplant donor. The CDR3 DNA reads as TGTGCCAGCTCACCATCGATGGGACAGTTAAAAGAGACCCAGTACTTC. This codes for CASSPSMGQLKETQYF.